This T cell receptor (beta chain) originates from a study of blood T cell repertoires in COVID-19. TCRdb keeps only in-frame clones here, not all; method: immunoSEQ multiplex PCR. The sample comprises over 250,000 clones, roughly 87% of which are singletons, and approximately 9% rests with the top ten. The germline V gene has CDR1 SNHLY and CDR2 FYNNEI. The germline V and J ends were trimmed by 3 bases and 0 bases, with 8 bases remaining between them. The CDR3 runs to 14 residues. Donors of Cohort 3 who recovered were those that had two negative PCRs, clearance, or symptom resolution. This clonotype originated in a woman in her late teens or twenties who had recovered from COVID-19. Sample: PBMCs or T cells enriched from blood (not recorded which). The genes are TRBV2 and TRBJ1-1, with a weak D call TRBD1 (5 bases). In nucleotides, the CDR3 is TGTGCCAGCAGTGAGGGGGGGATGAACACTGAAGCTTTCTTT. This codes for CASSEGGMNTEAFF.